This T cell receptor beta chain was observed in a study of OX40 agonist ivuxolimab in advanced cancers. About the study as a whole: Ivuxolimab was an agonistic, fully human IgG2 monoclonal antibody directed against OX40 (CD134), a costimulatory receptor. Intravenous ivuxolimab was administered to patients every 2 weeks at six dose levels: 0.01, 0.1, 0.3, 1.5, 3 and 10 mg/kg. Among the roughly 50 dose-escalation patients, around 20 had hepatocellular carcinoma, approximately 15 melanoma, 9 renal cell carcinoma and 9 head and neck cancer. In the dose-escalation cohort, 82.7% of patients were male, and the mean age was approximately 60 years, with a range of about 23 to 90. Patients were allowed to have had prior anti-PD-1, anti-PD-L1 or anti-CTLA-4 therapy, and roughly two fifths of the dose-escalation patients had been treated with checkpoint inhibitors. Three dose-escalation patients achieved partial responses, one with hepatocellular carcinoma and two with cutaneous melanoma. The purpose of peripheral TCRbeta sequencing was to test whether ivuxolimab changed TCR sequence diversity and led to clonal T-cell expansion. The paper reports the monotherapy dose-escalation portion (N ≈ 50 patients) of the phase I ivuxolimab trial.

To sequence the TCRbeta CDR3 region, genomic DNA was isolated from the sorted cells. The immunoSEQ Assay was used to sequence the TCRbeta CDR3 regions. TCRdb mirrors the immuneACCESS table, restricted to in-frame sequences. Some clones are absent from its copies; in checked studies, under half trace to an unresolved V gene, and the reason for the others is unknown. This sample holds about 14,000 clones; about 88% were observed only once. About two thirds of the sample comes from the top ten. Broad study findings and their caveats: Low levels of normalized T-cell clonal expansion were also shown by some nonresponding patients. At doses from 0.1 to 3.0 mg/kg, clonal expansion was seen in both CD4+ and CD8+ blood T cells between baseline and week 6. Antigen specificity was not determined for the clonally expanded peripheral T cells. After ivuxolimab, expanded clones were on average more numerous among CD8+ T cells than among CD4+ T cells. In partial responders in the 0.1-3.0 mg/kg groups, normalized peripheral clonal expansion was found to be among the lowest, especially among CD8+ T cells.

The trial excluded patients who had a history of autoimmune disease or were on systemic immunosuppression. Peripheral blood for TCR sequencing was drawn from every dose cohort at baseline, at cycle 4 day 1 and at cycle 7 day 1. Samples were obtained from an open-label, multicenter, first-in-human phase I dose-escalation trial of ivuxolimab. Adults with locally advanced or metastatic melanoma, renal cell carcinoma, hepatocellular carcinoma or head and neck squamous cell carcinoma were enrolled in the trial. Before TCR sequencing, CD4+ and CD8+ T cells were separately sorted from peripheral blood. In regard to this clone: Its antigen specificity is not known. No much larger clonotype is one base removed from it; base qualities were not supplied.

The junction carries 10 bases between V and J, which are trimmed by 1 base and 2 bases respectively. The CDR3 holds 15 amino acids from the cysteine to the phenylalanine. Of the read, only the CDR3 DNA is kept; its 45 bases are in frame from base 1. In the germline V gene, CDR1 corresponds to MNHNS and CDR2 to SASEGT. This TCR was recovered from an adult with an advanced solid tumor such as melanoma, head and neck, liver or kidney cancer. Recombination connected TRBV6-1 to TRBJ2-3, and possibly TRBD2, on 6 matching bases. This sample comprised CD4+ or CD8+ T cells sorted from blood, obtained in a trial of the OX40 agonist ivuxolimab. The encoded CDR3 is CASSEGGTHTDTQYF. The sequenced DNA is TGTGCCAGCAGTGAAGGGGGGACTCACACAGATACGCAGTATTTT.